This T cell receptor (beta chain) was captured in a study of cytomegalovirus exposure and HLA in healthy donors. Study conclusions and caveats: In a later analysis, productive TCRs from donors in an Asian-associated ancestry cluster reportedly carried fewer N-insertions than the cohort mean.

A multiplex PCR was run with 60 Vbeta primers and 13 Jbeta primers. Repertoires were generated with immunoSEQ multiplex PCR, while TCRdb's copy carries only in-frame clones and drops some. The profile shows some 120,000 clones, roughly 70% of them singletons. Points on this clone: The antigen remains unidentified.

Sequencing was done on a sample of PBMCs. The TCR was taken from a woman aged 35 to 49 in good health and CMV-seropositive.

CDR3 loop: CASTQGPGEKLFF. In DNA form, the CDR3 reads TGCGCCAGCACTCAGGGGCCGGGGGAAAAACTGTTTTTT. The V and J genes are TRBV5-1 and TRBJ1-4; the D gene is possibly TRBD1 (6 bases). V was cut by 6 bases and J by 8 bases, with 14 bases left in between. Looked up from germline, CDR1 is SGHRS and CDR2 is YFSETQ. This CDR3 has 13 residues.